This T cell receptor (beta chain) was recovered during a study of blood T cell repertoires in COVID-19. Original processing notes: From reference gene primer amplification, estimates of nucleated cell counts were derived. Clones were sequenced by immunoSEQ multiplex PCR, and TCRdb holds only the in-frame ones, with some missing. V and J calls plus clone size are reproduced from that table; the DNA served to infer D and trimming. This repertoire shows about 480,000 clones, 88% found once; its top ten account for 1.5% to 2%. The study drew participants aged roughly 18 to 95 years from some 24 US areas. Participant-reported clinical history was the basis for cohort assignment. Donors in Cohort 3 who had recovered were those with two negative PCRs, healthcare professional clearance, or resolution of their symptoms. The V gene lost 0 bases and the J gene lost 5 bases, with 13 bases spanning the gap. Germline CDR1 reads MNHEY; CDR2 reads SMNVEV (reference sequence). CDR3 size: 15 residues.

This chain joins TRBV27 and TRBJ2-5, with a tentative D call TRBD1 (5 bases). Specimen: PBMCs or T cells enriched from blood (not recorded which). This clonotype was sampled from a middle-aged woman who had recovered from COVID-19. CDR3 DNA: TGTGCCAGCAGTTTATCGATTGGGGCATGGGAGACCCAGTACTTC. Translation: CASSLSIGAWETQYF.